A selection of T cell receptor beta chains follows, all from one sample in a study of monozygotic twins with inflammatory bowel disease. For each CDR3 protein, TCRdb gives one entry from its re-call of the 5' RACE reads, without DNA. The sample has around 380,000 distinct CDR3 sequences. Source material: blood. The receptors come from a human donor with ulcerative colitis or Crohn's disease, or a healthy co-twin of an affected twin (not recorded which). The CDR3 runs from the conserved cysteine through the conserved F or W.

j_gene | v_gene | CDR3aa
TRBJ2-5 | TRBV5-1 | CASSLMGRGQETQYF
TRBJ1-5 | TRBV6-2/TRBV6-3 | CASREGGINQPQHF
TRBJ2-1 | TRBV24-1 | CATSDFRGKGRGYNEQFF
TRBJ2-5 | TRBV9 | CASSVDRGRAGETQYF
TRBJ2-1 | TRBV7-9 | CASSLVGTGLARGEQFF
TRBJ2-1 | TRBV20-1 | CSARGTGALREQFF
TRBJ2-5 | TRBV5-1 | CASSLFVSGGQETQYF
TRBJ1-2 | TRBV7-9 | CASSLGSTGNYGYTF
TRBJ1-3 | TRBV12-3/TRBV12-4 | CASSGRSSGNTIYF
TRBJ1-5 | TRBV7-9 | CASSRDRDQPQHF
TRBJ2-1 | TRBV27 | CASRRETSYNEQFF
TRBJ2-5 | TRBV7-3 | CASSAGLAGGRAETQYF
TRBJ2-6 | TRBV7-2 | CASSYGQGGANVLTF
TRBJ1-2 | TRBV6-5 | CASSYSNKGGYTF
TRBJ2-7 | TRBV5-1 | CASSLTGAHPNEQYF
TRBJ2-7 | TRBV4-2 | CASSHYLMGGANPEQYF